One and the same sample provided the 21 T cell receptor beta chains below, sequenced in a study of cytomegalovirus exposure and HLA in healthy donors. PCR involved 60 Vbeta and 13 Jbeta primers. Only in-frame clones appear in the TCRdb table, and some are missing; sequencing was by immunoSEQ multiplex PCR. In total, the table holds about 130,000 clones. Specimen: PBMCs. These TCRs come from a man in his forties in good health and CMV-seronegative.

The V call is TRBV4-2, the J call TRBJ2-3; D may be TRBD1 (6 bases). Trimming shortened V by 5 bases and J by 3 bases, and 9 bases separated the two germline ends. This CDR3 region has 13 residues. Germline CDR1 is LGHNA and CDR2 is YNFKEQ. The CDR3 nucleotides read TGTGCCAGCAGCTCTCAGGGGACAGATACGCAGTATTTT. Amino acid sequence: CASSSQGTDTQYF.

The CDR3 loop is CASSPGLAGGSEQFF. The CDR3 nucleotides read TGTGCCAGCAGCCCAGGACTAGCGGGAGGTTCTGAGCAGTTCTTC. This chain connects TRBV7-2 to TRBJ2-1; TRBD2 matches at 14 bases. Trimming cost V 5 bases and J 9 bases; bases outside gene matches: 6. Looked up from germline, CDR1 is SGHTA and CDR2 is FQGNSA. There are 15 residues in the CDR3.

Details on this clone: Other nucleotide sequences from this sample produce the same CDR3. J is TRBJ1-1 and V is TRBV11-2, with 8 bases lining up with TRBD1. The CDR3 has 15 residues. V lost 5 bases, J lost 6 bases, and 11 bases stayed unmatched. Germline V CDR1 and CDR2: SGHAT, FQNNGV. CDR3 sequence: CASSHRQGSPPEAFF. DNA of the CDR3: TGTGCCAGCAGCCACAGACAGGGGTCTCCCCCTGAAGCTTTCTTT.

DNA of the CDR3: TGTGCCAGCAGTGTGGTTAGCGATGGCACAGATACGCAGTATTTT. Residues: CASSVVSDGTDTQYF. The chain has TRBV2 and TRBJ2-3; TRBD2 is a possible D gene (5 bases). The V gene lost 4 bases and the J gene lost 1 base, with 12 bases spanning the gap. Germline V gives CDR1 SNHLY, CDR2 FYNNEI. This CDR3 spans 15 amino acids.

J is TRBJ2-7 and V is TRBV30, with 7 bases that match TRBD2. From germline, CDR1 is GTSNPN and CDR2 SVGIG (reference sequence). The J segment lost 2 bases and the V segment lost 4 bases, leaving 14 bases of the junction unmatched. This CDR3 region has 16 residues. The CDR3 coding sequence is TGTGCCTGGACGCCCCCGGGGGGACCGGGAACCTACGAGCAGTACTTC. This gives the protein CAWTPPGGPGTYEQYF.

The V gene is TRBV11-3, the J gene TRBJ1-1; TRBD1 matches at 7 bases. Germline V gives CDR1 SGHNT, CDR2 YENEEA. V shed 1 base, J shed 2 bases, and the junction held 7 bases outside the gene matches. The CDR3 extends over 16 amino acids. CDR3 amino acids: CASSLGLRTGNTEAFF. The CDR3 nucleotides are TGTGCCAGCAGCTTAGGACTCCGGACAGGCAACACTGAAGCTTTCTTT.

This chain links TRBV5-4 with TRBJ2-1; D may be TRBD1 (5 bases). The CDR3 runs 15 residues. V was clipped by 4 bases and J by 6 bases, with 17 bases between them. Germline CDR1 is SGHNT and CDR2 is YYREEE (reference sequence). The CDR3 nucleotides read TGTGCCAGCAGCCGTATGCAGGGCTCGGTCAATGAGCAGTTCTTC. Its translation: CASSRMQGSVNEQFF.

The V and J genes are TRBV6-6 and TRBJ2-7; TRBD1 aligns across 7 bases. The CDR3 loop spans 16 amino acids. Germline V CDR1 and CDR2: MNHNY, SVGAGI (reference sequence). V trimming: 2 bases; J trimming: 2 bases; junction bases outside the gene matches: 9. The CDR3, as DNA: TGTGCCAGCAGTTACGAGACAGGGAAGATTCCCTACGAGCAGTACTTC. Translation gives CASSYETGKIPYEQYF.

The CDR3 loop reads CASSLRSSGAQETQYF. As DNA, the CDR3 is TGTGCCAGCAGCTTGAGGTCTAGCGGGGCCCAAGAGACCCAGTACTTC. This chain joins TRBV13 and TRBJ2-5; TRBD2 agrees at 9 bases. J was trimmed by 1 base and V by 3 bases; bases with no gene match: 6. The germline gives CDR1 PRHDT, CDR2 FYEKMQ (reference sequence). This CDR3 has 16 amino acids.

This chain links TRBV7-2 with TRBJ2-3; D possibly corresponds to TRBD2 (6 bases). The V gene lost 6 bases and the J gene lost 4 bases, with 11 bases spanning the gap. The CDR3 runs to 13 residues. Germline V gene data show CDR1 as SGHTA and CDR2 as FQGNSA. The CDR3 protein is CASSRLVSDTQYF. As DNA, the CDR3 is TGTGCCAGCAGTAGACTAGTATCAGATACGCAGTATTTT.

V and J are TRBV30 and TRBJ1-2; maybe TRBD1 (5 bases). Trimming pared 7 bases from V and 0 bases from J, leaving 18 bases between. From germline, CDR1 is GTSNPN and CDR2 SVGIG (reference sequence). The CDR3 spans 15 residues. CDR3 protein: CASGGTSLANYGYTF. CDR3 DNA sequence: TGTGCCTCGGGCGGGACCTCGTTAGCTAACTATGGCTACACCTTC.

The CDR3 DNA follows: TGTGCCAGCGTAGCGGGCCTCTCTGGGGCCAACGTCCTGACTTTC. It encodes CASVAGLSGANVLTF. The chain has TRBV2 and TRBJ2-6; 7 nucleotides agree with TRBD2. The CDR3 runs to 15 residues. Trimming removed 8 bases from V and 0 bases from J; junction bases left unmatched: 4. The germline V gene has CDR1 SNHLY and CDR2 FYNNEI.

The chain carries TRBV7-9 and TRBJ1-1; D is undetermined. This CDR3 has 14 residues. V lost 2 bases and J 0 bases, leaving 7 bases between the germline ends. The germline CDR1 and CDR2 sequences are SEHNR and FQNEAQ (reference sequence). In DNA, the CDR3 is TGTGCCAGCAGCTTATCATCCATGAACACTGAAGCTTTCTTT. Translating gives CASSLSSMNTEAFF.

The V and J genes are TRBV5-1 and TRBJ2-7, with D perhaps matching TRBD1 (8 bases). V was shortened by 4 bases and J by 3 bases, with 23 bases between the two germline ends. Germline CDR1 and CDR2: SGHRS and YFSETQ. The CDR3 totals 17 residues. CDR3 in DNA: TGCGCCAGCAGCAGAAACCCTGGACAGGGCGGGGGCTACGAGCAGTACTTC. As protein: CASSRNPGQGGGYEQYF.

The V call is TRBV7-3, the J call TRBJ2-7; D may be TRBD1 (5 bases). Looked up from germline, CDR1 is SGHTA and CDR2 is FQGTGA. V lost 4 bases and J lost 6, with 13 bases in between. This CDR3 spans 13 amino acids. CDR3 region: CASSSSLGAEQYF. CDR3 DNA sequence: TGTGCCAGCAGCTCAAGTTTAGGGGCCGAGCAGTACTTC.

V and J are TRBV19 and TRBJ2-7, with 7 positions matching TRBD2. The trim removed 4 bases at V and 2 bases at J, leaving 8 bases unmatched. The CDR3 is 15 residues long. CDR1 is LNHDA and CDR2 is SQIVND in the germline V gene (reference sequence). The CDR3 DNA sequence: TGTGCCAGTAGTACGCCGGGGGGTGTCACCTACGAGCAGTACTTC. This sequence encodes CASSTPGGVTYEQYF.

The rearrangement uses TRBV7-2 and TRBJ1-1; 8 bases agree with TRBD1. The CDR3 runs to 16 residues. V gave up 2 bases and J gave up 4 bases; unmatched junction bases: 9. The germline V gene encodes CDR1 SGHTA and CDR2 FQGNSA. This chain's CDR3 is CASSLNEAGGITEAFF. CDR3 in DNA: TGTGCCAGCAGCTTAAATGAGGCAGGGGGCATCACTGAAGCTTTCTTT.

The chain links TRBV7-8 to TRBJ1-3, with D unclear. Germline V gene data show CDR1 as SGHVS and CDR2 as FQNEAQ. Trimming shortened V by 6 bases and J by 1 base, and 4 bases separated the two germline ends. This CDR3 contains 12 residues. The CDR3 loop reads CASRRSGNTIYF. CDR3 DNA sequence: TGTGCCAGCAGGAGGTCTGGAAACACCATATATTTT.

CDR3: CAWSVTGVHGYTF. CDR3 nucleotide sequence: TGTGCCTGGAGTGTAACAGGGGTTCATGGCTACACCTTC. This rearrangement joins TRBV30 to TRBJ1-2; 7 positions match TRBD1. Looked up from germline, CDR1 is GTSNPN and CDR2 is SVGIG (reference sequence). The length of the CDR3 is 13 residues. V dropped 0 bases and J dropped 6; count of bases not matched to a gene: 4. The full variable domain, with the rest looked up from reference TRBV30 and TRBJ1-2, is SQTIHQWPATLVQPVGSPLSLECTVEGTSNPNLYWYRQAAGRGLQLLFYSVGIGQISSEVPQNLSASRPQDRQFILSSKKLLLSDSGFYLCAWSVTGVHGYTFGSGTRLTVV.

The genes are TRBV7-8 and TRBJ2-7; D remains ambiguous. V shed 4 bases and J shed 2 bases, with 9 bases lying between them. This CDR3 comprises 13 residues. The germline V gene has CDR1 SGHVS and CDR2 FQNEAQ. The CDR3 DNA reads as TGTGCCAGCAGCTGGGCTGCCCCCTACGAGCAGTACTTC. This codes for CASSWAAPYEQYF.

The V gene is TRBV27, the J gene TRBJ2-1; D ambiguous. The CDR3 runs to 13 residues. Deletions cut 5 bases from V and 1 base from J, with 6 bases between. CDR1 and CDR2 (germline): MNHEY, SMNVEV (reference sequence). The CDR3 nucleotides are TGTGCCAGCAGTATTAGTTCCTACAATGAGCAGTTCTTC. This sequence encodes CASSISSYNEQFF.